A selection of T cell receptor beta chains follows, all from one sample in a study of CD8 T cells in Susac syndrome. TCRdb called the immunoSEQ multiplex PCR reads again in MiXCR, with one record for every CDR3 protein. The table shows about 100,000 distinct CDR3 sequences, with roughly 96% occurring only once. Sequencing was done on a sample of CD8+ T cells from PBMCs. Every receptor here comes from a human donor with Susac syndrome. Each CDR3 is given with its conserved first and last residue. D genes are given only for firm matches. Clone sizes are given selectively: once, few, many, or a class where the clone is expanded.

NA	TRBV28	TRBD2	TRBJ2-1	CASTRPRERNEQFF	TGTGCCAGCACCCGGCCGCGGGAGAGGAATGAGCAGTTCTTC
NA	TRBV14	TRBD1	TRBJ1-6	CATGQGYNSPLHF	TGTGCCACCGGACAGGGCTATAATTCACCCCTCCACTTT
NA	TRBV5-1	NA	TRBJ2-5	CASSFFTAQETQYF	TGCGCCAGCAGCTTTTTCACAGCCCAAGAGACCCAGTACTTC
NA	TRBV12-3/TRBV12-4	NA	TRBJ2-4	CASSLGLAYNIQYF	TGTGCCAGCAGTTTAGGGCTAGCCTATAACATTCAGTACTTC
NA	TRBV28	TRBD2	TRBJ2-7	CASSLASGGTYEQYF	TGTGCCAGCAGTTTGGCTAGCGGGGGTACCTACGAGCAGTACTTC
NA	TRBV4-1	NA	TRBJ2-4	CASHLGGQIAKNIQYF	TGCGCCAGCCACCTCGGGGGACAGATAGCCAAAAACATTCAGTACTTC
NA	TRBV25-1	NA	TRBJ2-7	CASSESGAQYF	TGTGCCAGCAGTGAATCCGGGGCGCAGTACTTC
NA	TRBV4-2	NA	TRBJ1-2	CASSQVDWGSYGYTF	TGTGCCAGCAGCCAAGTGGATTGGGGGAGCTATGGCTACACCTTC
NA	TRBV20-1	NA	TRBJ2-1	CSAWLANAYNEQFF	TGCAGTGCTTGGCTAGCGAACGCCTACAATGAGCAGTTCTTC
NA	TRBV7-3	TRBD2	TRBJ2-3	CASSPLGLADTDTQYF	TGTGCCAGCAGCCCCTTGGGACTAGCGGACACAGATACGCAGTATTTT
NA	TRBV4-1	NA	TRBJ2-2	CASSQDGTTGELFF	TGCGCCAGCAGCCAAGATGGGACGACCGGGGAGCTGTTTTTT
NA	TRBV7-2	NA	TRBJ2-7	CASSLGPGTEQYF	TGTGCCAGCAGCTTAGGACCCGGAACGGAGCAGTACTTC
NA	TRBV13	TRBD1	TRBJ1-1	CASTYRGQGGTEAFF	TGTGCCAGCACCTACAGGGGACAGGGAGGCACTGAAGCTTTCTTT
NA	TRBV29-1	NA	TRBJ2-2	CSVETVGTGELFF	TGCAGCGTTGAAACAGTTGGCACCGGGGAGCTGTTTTTT
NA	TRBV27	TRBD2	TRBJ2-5	CASRLAGVGETQYF	TGTGCCAGTAGACTAGCGGGAGTAGGGGAGACCCAGTACTTC
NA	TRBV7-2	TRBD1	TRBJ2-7	CASSSDRASSYEQYF	TGTGCCAGCAGCTCAGACAGGGCCAGCTCCTACGAGCAGTACTTC
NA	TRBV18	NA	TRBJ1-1	CASSPVGGGQHTEAFF	TGTGCCAGCTCACCGGTCGGGGGGGGGCAGCACACTGAAGCTTTCTTT
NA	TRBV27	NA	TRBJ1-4	CASADIQTTNEKLFF	TGTGCCAGCGCCGACATCCAGACTACTAATGAAAAACTGTTTTTT
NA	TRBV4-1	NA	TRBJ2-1	CASSQAALPSSYNEQFF	TGCGCCAGCAGCCAGGCCGCATTACCGAGCTCCTACAATGAGCAGTTCTTC
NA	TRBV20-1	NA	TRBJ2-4	CSASSSLIAKNIQYF	TGCAGTGCTAGCTCCTCACTCATAGCCAAAAACATTCAGTACTTC
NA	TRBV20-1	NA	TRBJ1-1	CSARAGHLNTEAFF	TGCAGTGCTAGAGCGGGACATCTGAACACTGAAGCTTTCTTT
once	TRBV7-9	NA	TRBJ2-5	CAAGLSQETQYF	TGTGCCGCGGGACTTTCCCAAGAGACCCAGTACTTC
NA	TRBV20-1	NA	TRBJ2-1	CSASNSDLSYNEQFF	TGCAGTGCTAGTAATTCGGACCTCTCCTACAATGAGCAGTTCTTC
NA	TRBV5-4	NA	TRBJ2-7	CASSFGQRHDEQYF	TGTGCCAGCAGCTTCGGACAGCGTCACGACGAGCAGTACTTC
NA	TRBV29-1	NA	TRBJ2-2	CSVGTDSPGELFF	TGCAGCGTTGGGACAGACTCACCCGGGGAGCTGTTTTTT
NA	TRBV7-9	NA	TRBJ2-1	CASSPGAGAYNEQFF	TGTGCCAGCAGCCCGGGGGCGGGGGCTTACAATGAGCAGTTCTTC
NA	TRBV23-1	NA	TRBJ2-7	CASSPGDTPGEQYF	TGCGCCAGCAGTCCCGGGGACACCCCAGGGGAGCAGTACTTC
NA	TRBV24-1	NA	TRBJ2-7	CATSAGYEQYF	TGTGCCACCTCCGCGGGCTACGAGCAGTACTTC
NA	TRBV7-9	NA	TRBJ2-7	CASSLEDGGRSYEQYF	TGTGCCAGCAGCTTAGAGGATGGGGGGCGCAGCTACGAGCAGTACTTC
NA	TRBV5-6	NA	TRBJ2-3	CASRAYTDTQYF	TGTGCCAGCAGAGCTTACACAGATACGCAGTATTTT
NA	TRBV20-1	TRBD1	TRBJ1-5	CSARDSLSNQPQHF	TGCAGTGCTCGGGACAGTCTTAGCAATCAGCCCCAGCATTTT
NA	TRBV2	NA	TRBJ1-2	CASRGTSPYTF	TGTGCCAGCAGGGGGACGAGCCCCTACACCTTC
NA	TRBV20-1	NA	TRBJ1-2	CSARDVLRGADGYTF	TGCAGTGCTAGAGATGTCCTTAGGGGCGCGGATGGCTACACCTTC
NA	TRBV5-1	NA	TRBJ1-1	CASSAGGVETEAFF	TGCGCCAGCAGCGCCGGAGGGGTAGAGACTGAAGCTTTCTTT
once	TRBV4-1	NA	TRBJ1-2	CASSETTDLNYGYTF	TGCGCCAGCAGCGAGACGACAGACCTTAACTATGGCTACACCTTC
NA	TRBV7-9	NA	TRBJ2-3	CASSRPGAFADTQYF	TGTGCCAGCAGCCGGCCTGGCGCCTTTGCAGATACGCAGTATTTT
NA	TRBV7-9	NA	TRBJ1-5	CASGTDSNQPQHF	TGTGCCAGCGGGACCGATAGCAATCAGCCCCAGCATTTT
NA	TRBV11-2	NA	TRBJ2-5	CASTSGTFLQETQYF	TGTGCCAGCACCTCCGGGACTTTCCTACAAGAGACCCAGTACTTC
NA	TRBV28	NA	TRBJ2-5	CASSPMDSQETQYF	TGTGCCAGCAGCCCTATGGACAGCCAAGAGACCCAGTACTTC
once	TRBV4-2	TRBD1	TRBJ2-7	CASSQETGWEQYF	TGTGCCAGCAGCCAAGAGACAGGGTGGGAGCAGTACTTC
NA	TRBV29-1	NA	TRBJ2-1	CSGTEGFYNEQFF	TGCAGCGGTACTGAGGGGTTCTACAATGAGCAGTTCTTC
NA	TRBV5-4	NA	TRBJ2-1	CASSLGRGAVYNEQFF	TGTGCCAGCAGCTTGGGTCGGGGGGCGGTGTACAATGAGCAGTTCTTC
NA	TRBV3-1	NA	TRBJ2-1	CASSQAGTTQFF	TGTGCCAGCAGCCAAGCCGGGACGACGCAGTTCTTC
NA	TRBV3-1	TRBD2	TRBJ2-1	CASSSGTSSYEQFF	TGTGCCAGCAGCAGCGGGACTAGCTCGTATGAGCAGTTCTTC
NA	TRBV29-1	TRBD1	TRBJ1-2	CSVETGGDGYTF	TGCAGCGTTGAGACAGGGGGCGATGGCTACACCTTC
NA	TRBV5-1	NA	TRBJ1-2	CASSPDGGGYTF	TGCGCCAGCAGCCCGGACGGAGGTGGCTACACCTTC
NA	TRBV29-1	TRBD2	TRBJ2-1	CSVVTPNTNSGRGEQFF	TGCAGCGTTGTAACGCCGAACACCAATAGCGGGAGAGGGGAGCAGTTCTTC
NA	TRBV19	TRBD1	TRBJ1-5	CASSMGTGFEPQHF	TGTGCCAGTAGTATGGGGACAGGTTTTGAGCCCCAGCATTTT
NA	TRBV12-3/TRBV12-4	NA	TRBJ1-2	CASSLQGIDGYTF	TGTGCCAGCAGTTTGCAGGGAATCGATGGCTACACCTTC